What follows are 20 T cell receptor beta chains derived from one specimen sequenced in a study of T cells in Graves' hyperthyroidism and ophthalmopathy. RNA transcripts were the template for amplifying TCR beta CDR3 regions. The HTBI primer set drove a first-round RT-PCR of the TCR CDR3. TCRdb called the multiplex PCR reads again in MiXCR, with one record for every CDR3 protein. This sample carries more than 250,000 distinct CDR3 sequences, about 16% of them seen once, and the ten largest clones take about 30%. The material sequenced was blood. All receptors come from a woman in her fifties or sixties with Graves' hyperthyroidism that later progressed to Graves' ophthalmopathy.

This clonotype has a single count. V usage is TRBV20-1 and J usage is TRBJ2-1, with TRBD1 matching 12 bases. The CDR3 totals 15 residues. Unmatched junction bases numbered 5, after V lost 6 bases and J lost 2 bases. Looked up from germline, CDR1 is DFQATT and CDR2 is SNEGSKA (reference sequence). The CDR3, as DNA: TGCAGTGCCAGGGGACAGGGGGCCCCCTACAATGAGCAGTTCTTC. Amino acids: CSARGQGAPYNEQFF.

This rearrangement joins TRBV5-1 to TRBJ2-7, with D possibly matching TRBD1 (5 bases). V gave up 1 base and J gave up 2 bases, with 16 bases separating them. CDR1 is SGHRS and CDR2 is YFSETQ in the germline V gene. This CDR3 region has 16 residues. The CDR3 nucleotides are TGCGCCAGCAGCTTGCAGGGCGCAGGTGGCCCCTACGAGCAGTACTTC. This sequence encodes CASSLQGAGGPYEQYF.

This clonotype has ten or more counts. The rearrangement uses TRBV28 and TRBJ2-7, with TRBD1 matching over 8 bases. Trimming took 6 bases from V and 5 from J; bases not matched to a gene: 3. Germline V gene data show CDR1 as MDHEN and CDR2 as SYDVKM. The CDR3 has 12 amino acids. The CDR3 bases are TGTGCCAGCAGGCAGACAGGGGACGAGCAGTACTTC. Residues: CASRQTGDEQYF.

This clonotype was counted only a few times. The genes are TRBV5-1 and TRBJ2-1; D not resolved. The CDR3 length is 11 residues. The V and J ends lost 1 base and 15 bases respectively, with 11 bases between them. Germline-derived CDR1 and CDR2 are SGHRS and YFSETQ. The CDR3 spells CASSLLQDRFF. In DNA form, the CDR3 reads TGCGCCAGCAGCTTGCTCCAGGACCGGTTCTTC.

The table lists this clonotype with many counts. The chain employs TRBV10-3 and TRBJ1-1, with D unresolved. This CDR3 contains 14 residues. Germline CDR1 is ENHRY and CDR2 is SYGVKD. Trimming removed 4 bases at V and 3 bases at J, with 12 bases between. CDR3 protein: CAISAGGMDTEAFF. DNA for the CDR3: TGTGCCATCAGTGCGGGAGGGATGGACACTGAAGCTTTCTTT.

This clonotype has a count of ten or more. This chain joins TRBV4-1 and TRBJ1-4; the D is unclear. Trimming removed 4 bases at V and 1 base at J, with 10 bases between. From germline, CDR1 is MGHRA and CDR2 YSYEKL. The CDR3 spans 15 residues. The CDR3 region is CASSLRHLTNEKLFF. The CDR3 region has the DNA TGCGCCAGCAGCCTCCGACACCTAACTAATGAAAAACTGTTTTTT.

This clonotype was seen many times. This sequence joins TRBV6-1 and TRBJ2-1; TRBD1 might be the D (5 bases). Trimming left V 0 bases short and J 4 bases short, with 7 bases between. The CDR3 is 14 amino acids. Germline loops: CDR1 MNHNS, CDR2 SASEGT. In DNA form, the CDR3 reads TGTGCCAGCAGTGAAGCGACAGTTTACAATGAGCAGTTCTTC. This encodes CASSEATVYNEQFF.

There are many counts of this clonotype. V and J are TRBV5-1 and TRBJ2-5, with 10 bases lining up with TRBD1. The CDR3 loop spans 16 amino acids. Germline CDR1 and CDR2: SGHRS and YFSETQ. With 4 bases clipped from V and 5 bases from J, the junction kept 11 bases outside the gene matches. DNA for the CDR3: TGCGCCAGCAGCCCCACCCCGACAGGGGGCGAGGAGACCCAGTACTTC. Translated, it gives CASSPTPTGGEETQYF.

This clonotype was seen many times. The chain recombines TRBV5-1 with TRBJ2-7, with no clear D. CDR3 length: 11 amino acids. Deletions cut 0 bases from V and 5 bases from J, with 3 bases between. Germline CDR1 reads SGHRS; CDR2 reads YFSETQ. CDR3 bases: TGCGCCAGCAGCTTGGTAAACGAGCAGTACTTC. Its translation is CASSLVNEQYF. Full variable domain (remainder filled in from reference TRBV5-1 and TRBJ2-7): KAGVTQTPRYLIKTRGQQVTLSCSPISGHRSVSWYQQTPGQGLQFLFEYFSETQRNKGNFPGRFSGRQFSNSRSEMNVSTLELGDSALYLCASSLVNEQYFGPGTRLTVT.

This clonotype has a count of ten or more. The chain couples TRBV11-1 to TRBJ2-1; D might be TRBD2 (6 bases). V lost 5 bases, J lost 8 bases, and 19 bases lay in between. The CDR3 length is 15 residues. Germline V lookup: CDR1 SGHAT, CDR2 FQDESV (reference sequence). The CDR3 nucleotides are TGTGCCAGCAGCCCCCGACTAGTTAGTACAGATGAGCAGTTCTTC. Translating gives CASSPRLVSTDEQFF.

This clonotype was detected many times. This rearrangement joins TRBV28 to TRBJ2-1, with D unclear. Germline-derived CDR1 and CDR2 are MDHEN and SYDVKM. V lost 7 bases and J 2 bases, leaving 12 bases between the germline ends. CDR3 length equals 14 residues. CDR3 DNA sequence: TGTGCCAGCATTCTCACAGACACCTACAATGAGCAGTTCTTC. As protein: CASILTDTYNEQFF.

The chain combines TRBV7-3 with TRBJ2-7; TRBD1 aligns across 7 bases. Germline CDR1 is SGHTA and CDR2 is FQGTGA. CDR3 length: 17 residues. The junction had 13 bases not matched to a gene; V was cut back by 3 bases and J by 2 bases. The CDR3: CASSFASNRDRPYEQYF. CDR3 DNA: TGTGCCAGCAGCTTCGCCTCAAACCGGGACAGACCCTACGAGCAGTACTTC.

This clonotype turned up a few times. The chain uses TRBV5-5 and TRBJ2-3; the D gene is possibly TRBD1 (5 bases). Germline lookup yields CDR1 SGHKS and CDR2 YYEKEE (reference sequence). The V end lost 6 bases, the J end lost 1 base, and 12 bases lay between the germline ends. The CDR3 runs 14 residues. CDR3: CASMDTVGTDTQYF. CDR3 nucleotide sequence: TGTGCCAGCATGGACACTGTGGGCACAGATACGCAGTATTTT.

This clonotype appeared a single time. This chain joins TRBV2 and TRBJ2-7; 14 bases are a match to TRBD2. The CDR3 covers 15 residues. Germline V gives CDR1 SNHLY, CDR2 FYNNEI. Trimming took 6 bases from V and 2 from J; bases not matched to a gene: 3. The CDR3 loop reads CASRTTSGRAYEQYF. Here the CDR3 DNA reads TGTGCCAGCAGGACGACTAGCGGGAGGGCCTACGAGCAGTACTTC.

This clonotype was picked up many times. The V gene is TRBV10-3, the J gene TRBJ2-1; 11 nucleotides agree with TRBD2. CDR1 and CDR2 (germline): ENHRY, SYGVKD. The ends lost 8 bases at V and 8 bases at J; junction bases unmatched: 8. The length of the CDR3 is 14 residues. Here the CDR3 DNA reads TGTGCCATCGCGGCTAGCGGGAGGATGGATGAGCAGTTCTTC. It is translated as CAIAASGRMDEQFF.

This clonotype was picked up many times. The chain uses TRBV20-1 and TRBJ1-2; D unresolved. CDR3 size: 14 residues. Per the germline V gene, CDR1 is DFQATT and CDR2 is SNEGSKA (reference sequence). V was clipped by 1 base and J by 5 bases, with 14 bases between them. CDR3 in amino acids: CSARVMKVKYGYTF. In nucleotides, the CDR3 is TGCAGTGCTAGAGTGATGAAAGTGAAATATGGCTACACCTTC.

This clonotype was seen repeatedly, ten times or more. The V and J genes are TRBV12-3 or TRBV12-4 and TRBJ2-1; no reliable D call. V lost 6 bases to trimming and J lost 5 bases, with 17 bases between them. This CDR3 is 15 amino acids long. As DNA, the CDR3 is TGTGCCAGCAGCGCCGAGTTGGGGTCCCACAATGAGCAGTTCTTC. As protein: CASSAELGSHNEQFF.

This clonotype came up many times. DNA for the CDR3: TGTGCCAGCAGCTTAGTAAGAGGGGTGCACACTGAAGCTTTCTTT. This translates into CASSLVRGVHTEAFF. This sequence joins TRBV11-2 and TRBJ1-1; TRBD1 is a possible D gene (5 bases). Between the trimmed V and J ends, which lost 1 base and 3 bases, there was a span of 12 bases. The CDR3 is made up of 15 amino acids. Looked up from germline, CDR1 is SGHAT and CDR2 is FQNNGV.

This clonotype was seen many times. V and J are TRBV7-9 and TRBJ2-1, with TRBD2 matching over 8 bases. V was pared by 5 bases and J by 3 bases, with 9 bases of the junction left unmatched. Germline CDR1 reads SEHNR; CDR2 reads FQNEAQ (reference sequence). The CDR3 runs 16 residues. DNA of the CDR3: TGTGCCAGCAGCGACATAGGAAGCGGGGGCTACAATGAGCAGTTCTTC. Its translation is CASSDIGSGGYNEQFF.

This clonotype has a count of ten or more. The chain recombines TRBV28 with TRBJ2-3; TRBD2 is a possible D gene (6 bases). The germline V and J ends were trimmed by 1 base and 2 bases, with 10 bases remaining between them. The germline V gene has CDR1 MDHEN and CDR2 SYDVKM. The CDR3 sequence is 15 residues long. This CDR3 is CASSLSGSPTDTQYF. CDR3 DNA: TGTGCCAGCAGTTTATCCGGGAGCCCCACAGATACGCAGTATTTT.